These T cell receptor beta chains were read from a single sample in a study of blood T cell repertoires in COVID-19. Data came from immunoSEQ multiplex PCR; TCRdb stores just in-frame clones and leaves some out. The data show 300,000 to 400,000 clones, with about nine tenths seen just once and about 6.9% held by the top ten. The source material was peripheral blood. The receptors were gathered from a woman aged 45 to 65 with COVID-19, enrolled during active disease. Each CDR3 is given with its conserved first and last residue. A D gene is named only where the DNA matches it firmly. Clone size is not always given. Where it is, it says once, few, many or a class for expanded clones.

TGTGCCAGCAGCTCCGGACAGGGCGCCACTGAAGCTTTCTTT CASSSGQGATEAFF TRBD1 TRBV13 . TRBJ1-1
TGTGCCAGCAGCTTCTTTTCCGGGGAGCTGTTTTTT CASSFFSGELFF . TRBV7-9 . TRBJ2-2
TGTGCCACCTCCAGGGTAGCAGCAGATACGCAGTATTTT CATSRVAADTQYF . TRBV24-1 . TRBJ2-3
TGTGCCAGCAGCCAAGCGCAGCAGGGGAGGGTGAACAATGAGCAGTTCTTC CASSQAQQGRVNNEQFF . TRBV3-1/TRBV3-2 . TRBJ2-1
TGTGCCAGCAGCGGCCTTTACGAGCAGTACTTC CASSGLYEQYF . TRBV7-2 . TRBJ2-7
TGTGCCAGTAGTATCGGGGGGACTTACGAGCAGTACTTC CASSIGGTYEQYF TRBD2 TRBV19 . TRBJ2-7
TGTGCCAGCAGTGAACCAGGGGTCAGCTACGAGCAGTACTTC CASSEPGVSYEQYF . TRBV6-1 . TRBJ2-7
TGTGCCAGCAGCTTAGTTAATTCTGACGAGCAGTACTTC CASSLVNSDEQYF . TRBV7-9 . TRBJ2-7
TGTGCCAGCACCCCCGCGACCGACACATCCAGGATCATTAAAGCTTTCTTT CASTPATDTSRIIKAFF . TRBV7-8 . TRBJ1-1
TGTGCCAGTAGTATCCCGGACAGTTCAAACACCATATATTTT CASSIPDSSNTIYF . TRBV19 . TRBJ1-3
TGTGCCAGCCGAGGGACAGAACACAATGAGCAGTTCTTC CASRGTEHNEQFF TRBD1 TRBV25-1 . TRBJ2-1
TGTGCTAGCGGGCGCGACAATCAGCCCCAGCATTTT CASGRDNQPQHF . TRBV12-3/TRBV12-4 few TRBJ1-5
TGTGCCTGTAGTAACACAGGGTACCAATTGGACACCATATATTTT CACSNTGYQLDTIYF . TRBV19 . TRBJ1-3
TGTGCCAGCAGTTCTTCAGGGGCGCGAGCTAATGAAAAACTGTTTTTT CASSSSGARANEKLFF . TRBV6-5 . TRBJ1-4
TGTGCCAGCAGTGAAGCCCGAGTGCTGACAGGGGAGAATGAAAAACTGTTTTTT CASSEARVLTGENEKLFF TRBD1 TRBV2 . TRBJ1-4
TGTGCCAGTAGTATAGTGGGGACAGGACGTGAAAAACTGTTTTTT CASSIVGTGREKLFF TRBD1 TRBV19 once TRBJ1-4
TGTGCCAGCACCGGGGTAGGCCGTGAGACCCAGTACTTC CASTGVGRETQYF . TRBV7-2 . TRBJ2-5
TGTGCCAGCAGCCAAAACTCAGGGGGGTATGGCTACACCTTC CASSQNSGGYGYTF TRBD1 TRBV14 few TRBJ1-2
TGTGCCAGCCGTAAGGGACAGGGGAACACTGAAGCTTTCTTT CASRKGQGNTEAFF TRBD1 TRBV6-5 . TRBJ1-1
TGCGCCAGCAGCCAAGGACAGGGGGGTCGTTTCGGGAACATTCAGTACTTC CASSQGQGGRFGNIQYF TRBD1 TRBV4-1 . TRBJ2-4
TGTGCCAGCAGCTTCTTAGCGGGAGCAGAGACCCAGTACTTC CASSFLAGAETQYF TRBD2 TRBV11-3 . TRBJ2-5
TGTGCCATCAGTACAGGTTCTGGAAACACCATATATTTT CAISTGSGNTIYF . TRBV10-3 . TRBJ1-3
TGTGCCAGCAGCCCCCCGAGGCAGACCCAGTACTTC CASSPPRQTQYF . TRBV7-2 . TRBJ2-5
TGTGCCAGCAGCCGAGGGAATTCAAACTATGGCTACACCTTC CASSRGNSNYGYTF . TRBV3-1/TRBV3-2 . TRBJ1-2
TGTGCCAGCGCCCTCCTAGGACTAGCGGGAGGGTCCCAGTACTTC CASALLGLAGGSQYF TRBD2 TRBV6-5 . TRBJ2-5
TGTGCCAGCAGTTCATCCGGGACAGGGGGGCGCGGTGAGCAGTTCTTC CASSSSGTGGRGEQFF TRBD1 TRBV6-6 few TRBJ2-1
TGTGCCAGCAGACAGACTAGCGGGACCCCCAATGAGCAGTTCTTC CASRQTSGTPNEQFF TRBD2 TRBV2 . TRBJ2-1
TGTGCCAGCAGCTCGAGCTCCTACGAGCAGTACTTC CASSSSSYEQYF . TRBV5-4 . TRBJ2-7
TGTGCCAGCAGCTTGGCCGGGTATAAGGGAGCCCAGCCCCAGCATTTT CASSLAGYKGAQPQHF . TRBV5-6 . TRBJ1-5
TGTGCCAGCAGTTACACAGCGGGGAATCAGCCCCAGCATTTT CASSYTAGNQPQHF . TRBV6-5 . TRBJ1-5
TGTGCCAGCAGCAGGACAGGGGGCGTTGGCTACACCTTC CASSRTGGVGYTF TRBD1 TRBV7-8 . TRBJ1-2
TGTGCCAGCAGCTTCCGACAGGGGAGCGCCGGGGAGCTGTTTTTT CASSFRQGSAGELFF TRBD1 TRBV11-2 . TRBJ2-2
TGCGCCAGCAGCTACCTAGCGGACCAAGAGACCCAGTACTTC CASSYLADQETQYF TRBD2 TRBV5-1 . TRBJ2-5
TGTGCCACCAGCAGCCCAGGAATGAACACTGAAGCTTTCTTT CATSSPGMNTEAFF . TRBV15 . TRBJ1-1
TGTGCCTGGAGTGTCCCTCCTGGTAGCGGGAGACCCTACGAGCAGTACTTC CAWSVPPGSGRPYEQYF TRBD2 TRBV30 . TRBJ2-7
TGTGCCAGCAGCTCCTCGGCCTCCCCGGGTCAGCCCCAGCATTTT CASSSSASPGQPQHF . TRBV7-9 . TRBJ1-5
TGCGCCAGCAGCCAGGCACTAAGACTAGCGGGAGCTCGTAGCACAGATACGCAGTATTTT CASSQALRLAGARSTDTQYF TRBD2 TRBV4-3 . TRBJ2-3
TGCGCCAGCAGTCAATCAAAGCGGGATACCTACAATGAGCAGTTCTTC CASSQSKRDTYNEQFF TRBD2 TRBV23-1 . TRBJ2-1
TGTGCCAGCTCACCACGGAGCGGGAGCTACAATGAGCAGTTCTTC CASSPRSGSYNEQFF TRBD2 TRBV18 . TRBJ2-1
TGTGCCACCAGTGACACGGGCAGGGGGGACGAGCAGTACTTC CATSDTGRGDEQYF . TRBV24-1 once TRBJ2-7